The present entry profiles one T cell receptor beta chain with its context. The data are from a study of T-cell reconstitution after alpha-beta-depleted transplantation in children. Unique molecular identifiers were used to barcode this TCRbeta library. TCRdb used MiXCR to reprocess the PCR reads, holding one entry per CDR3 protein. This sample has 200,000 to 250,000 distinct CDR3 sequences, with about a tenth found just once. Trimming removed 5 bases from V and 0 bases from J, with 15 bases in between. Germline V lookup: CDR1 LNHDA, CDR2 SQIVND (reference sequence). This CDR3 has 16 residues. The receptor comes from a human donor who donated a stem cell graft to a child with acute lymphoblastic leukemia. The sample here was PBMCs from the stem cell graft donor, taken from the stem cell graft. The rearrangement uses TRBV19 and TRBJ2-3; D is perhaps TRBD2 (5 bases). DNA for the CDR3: TGTGCCAGTAGTCCCCGTGGACCGGGGAGCACAGATACGCAGTATTTT. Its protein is CASSPRGPGSTDTQYF.